This record concerns one TCR beta chain sequence. The DNA input per sorted-subset replicate PCR was roughly 210 ng, corresponding to 30,000 or so T cell genomes. In the authors' methods: Junction-only sequences without quality scores were provided by ImmunoSEQ, so filtering was different. Repertoires were generated with immunoSEQ multiplex PCR, while TCRdb's copy carries only in-frame clones and drops some. Clone size and the V and J calls come from that table; the DNA yielded D and trimming. The sample includes over a million clones, approximately 96% of them seen just once. V was pared by 0 bases and J by 5 bases, with 11 bases between. This CDR3 has 14 amino acids. CDR1 and CDR2 (germline): SGHRS, YFSETQ. This record belongs to a study of shared clonotypes between healthy human individuals. For the study at large: Serving as donors were a couple of women and a few men, whose ages spanned 18 to 49.

The V call is TRBV5-1, the J call TRBJ1-1; D gene ambiguous. The sequence was obtained from a man aged 30-40 years in good health. The material sequenced was naive CD4+ T cells sorted from blood. The sample's subset: CD45RA+ positively selected. The CDR3 bases are TGCGCCAGCAGCTTGGCTGGGTTTGGTACTGAAGCTTTCTTT. Translating it yields CASSLAGFGTEAFF. The whole variable domain, remainder taken from reference TRBV5-1 and TRBJ1-1, is KAGVTQTPRYLIKTRGQQVTLSCSPISGHRSVSWYQQTPGQGLQFLFEYFSETQRNKGNFPGRFSGRQFSNSRSEMNVSTLELGDSALYLCASSLAGFGTEAFFGQGTRLTVV.